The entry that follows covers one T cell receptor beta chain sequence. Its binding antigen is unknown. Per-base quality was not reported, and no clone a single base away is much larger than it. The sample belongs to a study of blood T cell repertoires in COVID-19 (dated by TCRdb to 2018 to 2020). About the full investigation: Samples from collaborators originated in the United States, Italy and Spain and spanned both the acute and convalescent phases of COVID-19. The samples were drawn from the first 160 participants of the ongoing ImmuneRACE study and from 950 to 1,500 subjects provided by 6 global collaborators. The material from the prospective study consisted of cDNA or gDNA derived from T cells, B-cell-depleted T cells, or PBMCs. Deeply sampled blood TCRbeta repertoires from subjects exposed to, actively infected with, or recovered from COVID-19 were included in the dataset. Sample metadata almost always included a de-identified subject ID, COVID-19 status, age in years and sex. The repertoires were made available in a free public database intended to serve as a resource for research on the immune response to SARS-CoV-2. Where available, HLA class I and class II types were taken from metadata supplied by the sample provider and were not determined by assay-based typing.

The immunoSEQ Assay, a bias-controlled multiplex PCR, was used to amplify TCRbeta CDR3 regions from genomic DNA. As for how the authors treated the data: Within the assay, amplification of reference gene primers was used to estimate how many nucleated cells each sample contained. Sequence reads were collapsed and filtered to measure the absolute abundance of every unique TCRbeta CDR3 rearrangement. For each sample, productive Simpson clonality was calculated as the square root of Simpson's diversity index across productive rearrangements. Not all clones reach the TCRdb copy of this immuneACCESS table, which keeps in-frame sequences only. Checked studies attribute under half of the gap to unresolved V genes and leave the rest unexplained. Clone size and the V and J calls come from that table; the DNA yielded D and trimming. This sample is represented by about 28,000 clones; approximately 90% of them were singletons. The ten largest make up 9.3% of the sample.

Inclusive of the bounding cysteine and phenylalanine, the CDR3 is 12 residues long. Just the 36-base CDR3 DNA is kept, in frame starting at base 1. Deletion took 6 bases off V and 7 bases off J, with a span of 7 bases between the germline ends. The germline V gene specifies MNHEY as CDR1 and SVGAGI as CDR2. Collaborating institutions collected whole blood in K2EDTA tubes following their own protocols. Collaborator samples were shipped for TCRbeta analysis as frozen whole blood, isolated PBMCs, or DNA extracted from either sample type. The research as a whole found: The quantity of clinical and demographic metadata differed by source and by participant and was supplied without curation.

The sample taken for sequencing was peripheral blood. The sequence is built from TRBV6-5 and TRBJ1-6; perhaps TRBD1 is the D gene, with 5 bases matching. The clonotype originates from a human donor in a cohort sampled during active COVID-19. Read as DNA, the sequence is TGTGCCAGCAGCAGGGTCAATTCACCCCTCCACTTT. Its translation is CASSRVNSPLHF.